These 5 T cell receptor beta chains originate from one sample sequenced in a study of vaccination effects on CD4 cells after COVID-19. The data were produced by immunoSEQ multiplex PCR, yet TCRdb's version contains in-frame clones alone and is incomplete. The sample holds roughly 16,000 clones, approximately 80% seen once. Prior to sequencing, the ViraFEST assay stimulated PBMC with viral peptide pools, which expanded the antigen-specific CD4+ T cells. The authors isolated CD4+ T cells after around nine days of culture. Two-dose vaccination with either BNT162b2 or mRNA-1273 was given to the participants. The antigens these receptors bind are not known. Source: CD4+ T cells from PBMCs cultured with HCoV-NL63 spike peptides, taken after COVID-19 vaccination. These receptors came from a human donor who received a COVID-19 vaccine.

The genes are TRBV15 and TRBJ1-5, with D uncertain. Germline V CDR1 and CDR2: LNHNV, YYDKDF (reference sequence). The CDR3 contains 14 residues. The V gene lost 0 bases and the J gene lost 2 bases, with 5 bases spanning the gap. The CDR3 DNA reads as TGTGCCACCAGCAGAGAAAGGGGCAATCAGCCCCAGCATTTT. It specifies CATSRERGNQPQHF.

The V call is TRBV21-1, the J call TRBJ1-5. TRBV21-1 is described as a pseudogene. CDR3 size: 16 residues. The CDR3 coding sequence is TGTGCCAGCAGCAAATGCGAAGGGAATCGCAATCAGCCCCAGCATTTT. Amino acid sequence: CASSKCEGNRNQPQHF.

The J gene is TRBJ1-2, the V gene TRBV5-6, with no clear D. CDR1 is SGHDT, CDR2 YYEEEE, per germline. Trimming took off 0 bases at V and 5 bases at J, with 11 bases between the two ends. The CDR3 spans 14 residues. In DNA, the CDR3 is TGTGCCAGCAGCTTGGGTAGTACACGTTATGGCTACACCTTC. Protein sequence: CASSLGSTRYGYTF.

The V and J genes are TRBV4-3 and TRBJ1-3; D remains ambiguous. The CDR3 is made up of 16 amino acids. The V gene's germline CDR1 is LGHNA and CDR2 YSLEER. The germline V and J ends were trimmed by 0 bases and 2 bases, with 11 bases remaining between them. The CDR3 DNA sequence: TGCGCCAGCAGCCAAGATGGAAGGACCCCTGGAAACACCATATATTTT. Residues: CASSQDGRTPGNTIYF.

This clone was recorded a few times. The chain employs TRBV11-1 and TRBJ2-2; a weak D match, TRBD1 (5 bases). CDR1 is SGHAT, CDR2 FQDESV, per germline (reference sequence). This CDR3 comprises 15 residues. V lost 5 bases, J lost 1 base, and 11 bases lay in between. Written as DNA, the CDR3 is TGTGCCAGCAGCGACCGAACAGGGAACACCGGGGAGCTGTTTTTT. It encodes CASSDRTGNTGELFF. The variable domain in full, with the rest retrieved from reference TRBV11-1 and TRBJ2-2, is EAEVAQSPRYKITEKSQAVAFWCDPISGHATLYWYRQILGQGPELLVQFQDESVVDDSQLPKDRFSAERLKGVDSTLKIQPAELGDSAMYLCASSDRTGNTGELFFGEGSRLTVL.